Following are 16 T cell receptor beta chains from one sample sequenced in a study of T cell changes during pregnancy in multiple sclerosis. TCRdb keeps only in-frame clones here, not all; method: immunoSEQ multiplex PCR. The sample carries about 57,000 clones, over 75% recorded once. Sequences were derived from peripheral blood, sampled in the first trimester of pregnancy. Receptors originate from a female donor in good health, enrolled as a control in a pregnancy study.

The chain carries TRBV4-1 and TRBJ2-1, with 12 nucleotides matching TRBD2. The CDR3 extends over 17 amino acids. Germline values: CDR1 MGHRA, CDR2 YSYEKL. The J segment lost 6 bases and the V segment lost 1 base, leaving 7 bases of the junction unmatched. CDR3 DNA: TGCGCCAGCAGCCAAGGGAGGCGGACTAGCGGGGTCAATGAGCAGTTCTTC. Protein product: CASSQGRRTSGVNEQFF.

This chain connects TRBV18 to TRBJ2-7; no firm D call. The CDR3 has 11 residues. Germline V lookup: CDR1 KGHSH, CDR2 LQKENI. The ends were cut back, 2 bases at V and 5 bases at J, with 4 bases in the middle. In nucleotides, the CDR3 is TGTGCCAGCTCACCAGGAGACGAGCAGTACTTC. Residues: CASSPGDEQYF.

The chain uses TRBV6-1 and TRBJ1-1; 9 positions match TRBD1. Germline V gene sequence: CDR1 MNHNS, CDR2 SASEGT. This CDR3 spans 15 amino acids. The J segment lost 5 bases and the V segment lost 5 bases, leaving 9 bases of the junction unmatched. CDR3 nucleotides: TGTGCCAGCAGTCCCCGGGACAGGGAAGGGACTGAAGCTTTCTTT. Amino acids: CASSPRDREGTEAFF.

The chain employs TRBV18 and TRBJ1-2; weak D call: TRBD1 (6 bases). Trimming took 8 bases from V and 4 from J, leaving 26 bases between them. This CDR3 contains 17 residues. The germline V gene encodes CDR1 KGHSH and CDR2 LQKENI. CDR3 nucleotide sequence: TGTGCCAGCCAAGAGATGTTCGGGACACTCTCTCCCTATGGCTACACCTTC. This encodes CASQEMFGTLSPYGYTF. The variable domain in full, with the rest retrieved from reference TRBV18 and TRBJ1-2, is NAGVMQNPRHLVRRRGQEARLRCSPMKGHSHVYWYRQLPEEGLKFMVYLQKENIIDESGMPKERFSAEFPKEGPSILRIQQVVRGDSAAYFCASQEMFGTLSPYGYTFGSGTRLTVV.

This chain connects TRBV19 to TRBJ1-5; 9 bases fit TRBD1. The V gene's germline CDR1 is LNHDA and CDR2 SQIVND (reference sequence). The J segment lost 1 base and the V segment lost 1 base, leaving 5 bases of the junction unmatched. The CDR3 contains 17 residues. The CDR3 loop is CASSIVGTGISNQPQHF. The CDR3 DNA sequence: TGTGCCAGTAGTATAGTTGGGACAGGGATAAGCAATCAGCCCCAGCATTTT.

This clone was seen only once. The rearrangement uses TRBV11-2 and TRBJ2-2, with D maybe TRBD2 (6 bases). Germline CDR1 and CDR2: SGHAT and FQNNGV. V lost 1 base, J lost 6 bases, and 12 bases lay in between. This CDR3 region has 15 residues. This chain's CDR3 is CASSLVRDLAGELFF. In DNA, the CDR3 is TGTGCCAGCAGCTTAGTCCGGGACTTGGCCGGGGAGCTGTTTTTT.

The chain uses TRBV10-1 and TRBJ2-2, with 7 bases that match TRBD1. From germline, CDR1 is WNHNN and CDR2 SYGVQD (reference sequence). The CDR3 loop spans 15 amino acids. After removal of 6 bases from V and 0 bases from J, the junction contained 4 bases not matched to a gene. The CDR3 DNA reads TGCGCCAGCAGCCGGGACAGTGCGAACACCGGGGAGCTGTTTTTT. Its protein product is CASSRDSANTGELFF.

V is TRBV27 and J is TRBJ2-7; possible D gene TRBD1, 7 bases. Trimming cost V 3 bases and J 1 base, with 10 bases left between them. This CDR3 spans 14 amino acids. Germline V CDR1 and CDR2: MNHEY, SMNVEV (reference sequence). The CDR3 sequence: CASSFQGGSYEQYF. Here the CDR3 DNA reads TGTGCCAGCAGTTTTCAGGGGGGATCCTACGAGCAGTACTTC.

The chain couples TRBV2 to TRBJ2-2; weak D call: TRBD2 (6 bases). Germline CDR1 SNHLY, CDR2 FYNNEI. V lost 10 bases and J lost 9, with 18 bases in between. The CDR3 has 13 amino acids. CDR3 sequence: CATQTGGRRELFF. In nucleotides, the CDR3 is TGTGCCACCCAAACCGGGGGTCGGCGGGAGCTGTTTTTT. Variable domain in full (rest from reference TRBV2 and TRBJ2-2): EPEVTQTPSHQVTQMGQEVILRCVPISNHLYFYWYRQILGQKVEFLVSFYNNEISEKSEIFDDQFSVERPDGSNFTLKIRSTKLEDSAMYFCATQTGGRRELFFGEGSRLTVL.

The rearrangement joins TRBV19 to TRBJ2-1; possibly TRBD2 for D (6 bases). The V gene lost 5 bases and the J gene lost 6 bases, with 14 bases spanning the gap. Germline V CDR1 and CDR2: LNHDA, SQIVND (reference sequence). This CDR3 spans 14 amino acids. The CDR3 spells CASSGTTRSNEQFF. The CDR3 nucleotides read TGTGCCAGTAGTGGGACGACTAGGAGCAATGAGCAGTTCTTC.

The chain combines TRBV27 with TRBJ2-1; D possibly corresponds to TRBD2 (6 bases). Germline V CDR1 and CDR2: MNHEY, SMNVEV (reference sequence). V was cut by 3 bases and J by 9 bases, with 9 bases left in between. This CDR3 spans 12 amino acids. This chain's CDR3 is CASSFRGGEQFF. The CDR3 region has the DNA TGTGCCAGCAGTTTTCGGGGAGGTGAGCAGTTCTTC.

This clone is a singleton in its sample. Compared with germline, one end of the junction differs, possibly owing to a read error. The chain uses TRBV2 and TRBJ2-7; D is unclear. Germline V gives CDR1 SNHLY, CDR2 FYNNEI. This CDR3 is built from 15 residues. In DNA, the CDR3 is TGTGCCAGCAGGGAAGGTACAGTAAGCTCCTACGAGCAGTACTTC. Encoded protein: CASREGTVSSYEQYF.

This chain joins TRBV11-2 and TRBJ2-3, with unresolved D. Germline V gene sequence: CDR1 SGHAT, CDR2 FQNNGV. CDR3 size: 14 residues. V was pared by 0 bases and J by 3 bases, with 7 bases between. CDR3 sequence reads: CASSLDLRTDTQYF. CDR3 sequence (DNA): TGTGCCAGCAGCTTAGATCTCCGGACAGATACGCAGTATTTT.

The rearrangement joins TRBV30 to TRBJ1-2, with D perhaps TRBD1 (6 bases). The CDR3 runs to 14 residues. V gave up 4 bases and J gave up 6 bases, with 18 bases separating them. Looked up from germline, CDR1 is GTSNPN and CDR2 is SVGIG (reference sequence). CDR3 sequence (DNA): TGTGCCTGGACAAGGCTGAGCAGGGGAGATGGCTACACCTTC. It translates to CAWTRLSRGDGYTF. The full variable domain, its missing parts supplied by reference TRBV30 and TRBJ1-2, is SQTIHQWPATLVQPVGSPLSLECTVEGTSNPNLYWYRQAAGRGLQLLFYSVGIGQISSEVPQNLSASRPQDRQFILSSKKLLLSDSGFYLCAWTRLSRGDGYTFGSGTRLTVV.

The chain combines TRBV23-1 with TRBJ1-5; D is possibly TRBD1 (5 bases). TRBV23-1 belongs to the ORF category, with a function that is uncertain. There are 17 residues in the CDR3. Trimming shortened V by 3 bases and J by 2 bases, and 17 bases separated the two germline ends. CDR3 sequence (DNA): TGCGCCAGCAGTCACCAGACAGTAAACACGCGCAATCAGCCCCAGCATTTT. Its protein is CASSHQTVNTRNQPQHF.

The J gene is TRBJ2-7, the V gene TRBV5-1; D gene ambiguous. Between the trimmed V and J ends, which lost 0 bases and 0 bases, there was a span of 7 bases. The CDR3 consists of 14 residues. Germline values: CDR1 SGHRS, CDR2 YFSETQ. CDR3 sequence (DNA): TGCGCCAGCAGCTTGGACTGGAGCTCCTACGAGCAGTACTTC. Its protein product is CASSLDWSSYEQYF.